The rows below give T cell receptor beta chains drawn from one sample of a study of blood T cell repertoires in COVID-19. Generated by immunoSEQ multiplex PCR, the TCRdb table keeps only in-frame clones and is missing some. The table shows approximately 83,000 clones, with approximately 86% occurring only once. The sample consisted of peripheral blood. These receptors were collected from a man in his sixties or seventies with acute or convalescent COVID-19. The CDR3 runs from the conserved cysteine through the conserved F or W. The D gene is left open where the match is weak. Not every row has a clone size; where given, it reads once, few, many or a size class.

D	V	J	size	DNA	CDR3
TRBD1	TRBV7-3	TRBJ2-7	-	TGTGCCAGCAGCTTGGACAGGTATCAAGAGCAGTACTTC	CASSLDRYQEQYF
TRBD2	TRBV15	TRBJ2-1	-	TGTGCCACCAGCAGAACTAAACGATCGCCGGAGCGGGGGTCGGGGGACAATGAGCAGTTCTTC	CATSRTKRSPERGSGDNEQFF
TRBD2	TRBV7-9	TRBJ2-7	-	TGTGCCAGCAGCTTTGATCTAGCGGGGGTCAACGAGCAGTACTTC	CASSFDLAGVNEQYF
-	TRBV7-9	TRBJ2-3	-	TGTGCCAGCAGCCTCGCCGGACTTTCCAACACAGATACGCAGTATTTT	CASSLAGLSNTDTQYF
TRBD1	TRBV5-4	TRBJ2-2	-	TGTGCCAGCAGCTTACAGGGGTATTTAGCCGGGGAGCTGTTTTTT	CASSLQGYLAGELFF
-	TRBV5-4	TRBJ1-6	-	TGTGCCAGCAGCTTTGGGACAAGATCTAAAGGTTCACCCCTCCACTTT	CASSFGTRSKGSPLHF
-	TRBV7-2	TRBJ2-1	-	TGTGCCAGCAGCTTAGTCCGGGGGGCTTACAATGAGCAGTTCTTC	CASSLVRGAYNEQFF
-	TRBV6-5	TRBJ1-6	-	TGTGCCAGCAGGGGCAGGGAAAATTCACCCCTCCACTTT	CASRGRENSPLHF
-	TRBV21-1	TRBJ1-4	-	TGTGCCAGCAGCATCAAACCACAGGGTGGGGGTGAAAAACTGTTTTTT	CASSIKPQGGGEKLFF
-	TRBV28	TRBJ1-1	-	TGTGCCAGCAGTTTATATCTTACGGGTCGAACTGAAGCTTTCTTT	CASSLYLTGRTEAFF
TRBD1	TRBV6-6	TRBJ2-7	-	TGTGCCAGCAGTTACCGTACAGGGGGCGGCGAGCAGTACTTC	CASSYRTGGGEQYF
TRBD1	TRBV18	TRBJ1-3	-	TGTGCCAGCTCACCAACCGGGACAGGGATAGGAAACACCATATATTTT	CASSPTGTGIGNTIYF
-	TRBV7-6	TRBJ1-3	-	TGTGCCAGCAGCTTAGCGCGGGCAGTCTCTGGAAACACCATATATTTT	CASSLARAVSGNTIYF
-	TRBV7-2	TRBJ2-1	-	TGTGCCAGCAGCCCTACGGGGGTTTTGGGTGAGCAGTTCTTC	CASSPTGVLGEQFF
-	TRBV3-1/TRBV3-2	TRBJ2-7	once	TGTGCCAGCAGCCAAGATAGGAGGGCTGCCTACGAGCAGTACTTC	CASSQDRRAAYEQYF
TRBD2	TRBV15	TRBJ2-7	-	TGTGCCACCAGCAGCCGCGGACTAGTAGCCGAGCAGTACTTC	CATSSRGLVAEQYF
TRBD2	TRBV5-1	TRBJ2-1	once	TGCGCCAGCAGCTCCGGGACTAGCGGATACAATGAGCAGTTCTTC	CASSSGTSGYNEQFF
-	TRBV5-1	TRBJ2-5	-	TGCGCCAGCAGCTTGGCCCTGGCAGGGAGGTTAGAGACCCAGTACTTC	CASSLALAGRLETQYF
-	TRBV6-2/TRBV6-3	TRBJ1-2	once	TGTGCCAGCAGCCCCTTCCCCGGGGGGCGAGGCTACACCTTC	CASSPFPGGRGYTF
-	TRBV28	TRBJ2-6	-	TGTGCCAGCAGCTCTCCGGGACACGTTCTCTCTGGGGCCAACGTCCTGACTTTC	CASSSPGHVLSGANVLTF
TRBD1	TRBV11-3	TRBJ1-1	-	TGTGCCAGCAGCTTGGGACAGGGGACAGCTTTCTTT	CASSLGQGTAFF
-	TRBV28	TRBJ2-1	-	TGTGCCAGCAGTTTTCCGGGACACAGTTACAATGAGCAGTTCTTC	CASSFPGHSYNEQFF
-	TRBV29-1	TRBJ1-2	-	TGCAGCGTTGGTCCCAAATCCACAGCTAACTATGGCTACACCTTC	CSVGPKSTANYGYTF
TRBD1	TRBV6-2/TRBV6-3	TRBJ2-7	-	TGTGCCAGCAGTTATCCTCTGGGACAGGGATACGAGCAGTACTTC	CASSYPLGQGYEQYF
TRBD1	TRBV5-1	TRBJ2-3	-	TGCGCCAGCAGCCGGGACAGGGGAGGGGATACGCAGTATTTT	CASSRDRGGDTQYF
-	TRBV5-8	TRBJ1-4	-	TGTGCCAGCAGCTTGCATCTGTCGGACAGATTAAATGAAAAACTGTTTTTT	CASSLHLSDRLNEKLFF
TRBD1	TRBV11-2	TRBJ2-1	-	TGTGCCAGCAGTCTGACAGGGAATTCCCTACCATCCTACAATGAGCAGTTCTTC	CASSLTGNSLPSYNEQFF
TRBD1	TRBV3-1/TRBV3-2	TRBJ1-5	-	TGTGCCAGCAGCCAAGATTTATTGCAGGGGGCGGTTCCCCAGCATTTT	CASSQDLLQGAVPQHF
TRBD1	TRBV6-5	TRBJ1-6	-	TGTGCCAGCAGTTATGGCAGGGGGTCGTTTCTCCTCCACTTT	CASSYGRGSFLLHF
-	TRBV3-1/TRBV3-2	TRBJ2-1	once	TGTGCCAGCAGCCAGGACGGGGGACGGGAGCAGTTCTTC	CASSQDGGREQFF
TRBD1	TRBV2	TRBJ2-4	-	TGTGCCAGCAGTGAATTACAGGGGGCTGGGACCAAAAACATTCAGTACTTC	CASSELQGAGTKNIQYF
TRBD1	TRBV7-2	TRBJ2-2	-	TGTGCCAGCAGCACTCCCTCCGGGACAGGGAGAGCGGGCGGGGAGCTGTTTTTT	CASSTPSGTGRAGGELFF
TRBD1	TRBV19	TRBJ1-6	-	TGTGCCAGTAGTATAGGAGGGACAGGCTCTTCACCCCTCCACTTT	CASSIGGTGSSPLHF
-	TRBV19	TRBJ2-3	-	TGTGCCAGTAATTGGGGAGGCACAGATACGCAGTATTTT	CASNWGGTDTQYF
TRBD1	TRBV6-6	TRBJ1-1	once	TGTGCCAGCAGGGAGGGGGCCCCTGAAGCTTTCTTT	CASREGAPEAFF
-	TRBV18	TRBJ1-1	-	TGTGCCAGCTCACCACCTGCGGGGACTGAAGCTTTCTTT	CASSPPAGTEAFF
-	TRBV11-2	TRBJ2-7	-	TGTGCCAGCAGCTTAGTACAATCAGTGTTCTACGAGCAGTACTTC	CASSLVQSVFYEQYF
-	TRBV5-1	TRBJ2-7	once	TGCGCCAGCAGCTTCGGACTTGGGACCTACGAGCAGTACTTC	CASSFGLGTYEQYF
-	TRBV29-1	TRBJ2-4	once	TGCAGCGTTGAAGATTCGACACTAGCCAAAAACATTCAGTACTTC	CSVEDSTLAKNIQYF
-	TRBV19	TRBJ1-2	-	TGTGCCAGTAGAGGCCTCGGAGGGAGGGAGACGAGGGATGGCTACACCTTC	CASRGLGGRETRDGYTF
TRBD1	TRBV19	TRBJ2-1	-	TGTGCCAGTAGTATAACGACAGGGAACGATGAGCAGTTCTTC	CASSITTGNDEQFF
TRBD2	TRBV7-9	TRBJ2-1	-	TGTGCCAGCAGGGCGGGACTAGGGTCCTTGGATGAGCAGTTCTTC	CASRAGLGSLDEQFF
TRBD2	TRBV11-2	TRBJ2-3	-	TGTGCCAGCAGCTTGGCTAGCGGGGGGGCAGATACGCAGTATTTT	CASSLASGGADTQYF
-	TRBV5-5	TRBJ1-2	-	TGTGCCAGCAGCTTGTCGGCCAGAGGGAACTATGGCTACACCTTC	CASSLSARGNYGYTF
-	TRBV6-1	TRBJ1-5	-	TGTGCCAGCAGTGACACCAGAATGGCCTACCCTAGCCCCCAGCATTTT	CASSDTRMAYPSPQHF
-	TRBV7-9	TRBJ1-1	-	TGTGCCAGCAGCTTGGAAACAGGGAACACTGAAGCTTTCTTT	CASSLETGNTEAFF
TRBD2	TRBV5-6	TRBJ2-7	-	TGTGCCAGCAGCCAAGGGACTAGCGCCTCCTACGAGCAGTACTTC	CASSQGTSASYEQYF
-	TRBV28	TRBJ1-5	-	TGTGCCAGCAGAAATAGGGGGATTCAGCCCCAGCATTTT	CASRNRGIQPQHF